This paragraph covers one T cell receptor beta chain sequence. As yet, its antigen is unknown. V lost 0 bases and J lost 4, with 9 bases in between. The germline V gene encodes CDR1 SQVTM and CDR2 ANQGSEA. This CDR3 has 14 residues. The data originate from a study of T cell responses to AZD1222 COVID-19 vaccine. TCRdb keeps only in-frame clones here, not all; method: immunoSEQ multiplex PCR. In the table there are 160,000 or so clones, 85% to 95% of which are singletons. Whole-study results and caveats: Baseline seropositivity characterized only 5 or 6 AZD1222 recipients.

This TCR was recovered from an adult who received the AZD1222 COVID-19 vaccine. Sequencing was performed on peripheral blood, taken 28 days after the second AZD1222 dose. The chain recombines TRBV29-1 with TRBJ2-2, with D maybe TRBD2 (6 bases). The CDR3 loop is CSVEDPGGTGELFF. CDR3 nucleotides: TGCAGCGTTGAAGATCCCGGGGGCACCGGGGAGCTGTTTTTT.